The 22 T cell receptor beta chains given below trace back to one sample, sequenced in a study of Ad26.COV2.S vaccination and SARS-CoV-2 variants. TCRdb's table, derived via immunoSEQ multiplex PCR, lists solely in-frame clones and lacks some. The sample yields some 7,000 clones, about 83% seen once. Specimen: peripheral blood, collected after recovery from COVID-19. All receptors come from a human donor who had recovered from COVID-19.

The chain combines TRBV2 with TRBJ2-3; 9 bases line up with TRBD2. V was pared by 6 bases and J by 3 bases, with 10 bases of the junction left unmatched. This CDR3 spans 16 amino acids. The V gene's germline CDR1 is SNHLY and CDR2 FYNNEI. CDR3 bases: TGTGCCAGCAGCGCCAATAGGGCGGGAGGGACAGATACGCAGTATTTT. It translates to CASSANRAGGTDTQYF.

This chain connects TRBV27 to TRBJ2-7; either TRBD1 or TRBD2 may supply D (5 bases each). CDR1 and CDR2 (germline): MNHEY, SMNVEV (reference sequence). This CDR3 is built from 14 residues. Trimming took 5 bases from V and 6 from J, leaving 17 bases between them. The CDR3 sequence is CASSPRDGLAEQYF. The DNA for the CDR3 is TGTGCCAGCAGTCCAAGGGACGGATTAGCCGAGCAGTACTTC.

V and J are TRBV2 and TRBJ1-1, with D perhaps matching TRBD1 (6 bases). Trimming left V 1 base short and J 0 bases short, with 12 bases between. In germline, CDR1 is SNHLY, CDR2 FYNNEI. The CDR3 sequence is 16 residues long. The CDR3 sequence is CASSEGRGGVNTEAFF. The CDR3 nucleotides are TGTGCCAGCAGTGAAGGCAGGGGTGGGGTGAACACTGAAGCTTTCTTT.

In this sample, this clone turned up a few times. V gene TRBV30 combines with J gene TRBJ1-1, with 7 bases fitting TRBD1. CDR3 length equals 14 residues. CDR1 and CDR2 from the germline V gene are GTSNPN and SVGIG (reference sequence). J gave up 2 bases and V 5 bases, and 8 bases lay outside the gene matches. The CDR3 spells CAWWGGGSNTEAFF. The CDR3 nucleotides are TGTGCCTGGTGGGGAGGGGGCAGTAACACTGAAGCTTTCTTT.

The chain combines TRBV6-5 with TRBJ2-1; 7 bases agree with TRBD1. Germline CDR1 MNHEY, CDR2 SVGAGI. The CDR3 has 14 amino acids. Unmatched junction bases numbered 8, after V lost 2 bases and J lost 10 bases. CDR3 nucleotide sequence: TGTGCCAGCAGTTACATGACAGGGAGCAACGAGCAGTTCTTC. It specifies CASSYMTGSNEQFF.

The chain combines TRBV25-1 with TRBJ2-5, with TRBD2 identical over 7 bases. This CDR3 comprises 16 residues. The V gene's germline CDR1 is MGHDK and CDR2 SYGVNS. V trimming: 2 bases; J trimming: 4 bases; junction bases outside the gene matches: 10. The CDR3 DNA is TGTGCCAGCAGTGAAATTCAGGGAGGCGGGGGAGAGACCCAGTACTTC. Translating gives CASSEIQGGGGETQYF. Combining the CDR3 with reference TRBV25-1 and TRBJ2-5 gives the whole variable domain EADIYQTPRYLVIGTGKKITLECSQTMGHDKMYWYQQDPGMELHLIHYSYGVNSTEKGDLSSESTVSRIRTEHFPLTLESARPSHTSQYLCASSEIQGGGGETQYFGPGTRLLVL.

J is TRBJ2-3 and V is TRBV5-1; D unresolved. Germline-derived CDR1 and CDR2 are SGHRS and YFSETQ. V lost 4 bases, J lost 2 bases, and 14 bases lay in between. This CDR3 comprises 15 residues. CDR3 in amino acids: CASSAASGTTDTQYF. The CDR3 DNA reads TGCGCCAGCAGCGCAGCTTCAGGAACCACAGATACGCAGTATTTT.

The chain joins TRBV11-2 to TRBJ1-6; maybe TRBD1 (6 bases). Germline values: CDR1 SGHAT, CDR2 FQNNGV. The CDR3 spans 16 residues. Between the trimmed V and J ends, which lost 5 bases and 4 bases, there was a span of 15 bases. Written as DNA, the CDR3 is TGTGCCAGCAGCCGACAGGCTCCGACTTATAATTCACCCCTCCACTTT. Amino acids: CASSRQAPTYNSPLHF.

This sequence joins TRBV7-2 and TRBJ2-1, with D uncertain. The germline CDR1 and CDR2 sequences are SGHTA and FQGNSA. V was clipped by 5 bases and J by 0 bases, with 14 bases between them. The CDR3 is made up of 16 amino acids. CDR3 DNA sequence: TGTGCCAGCAGCCCACCGCGAGGCCCCTCCTACAATGAGCAGTTCTTC. Its translation: CASSPPRGPSYNEQFF.

The chain is built from TRBV10-3 and TRBJ1-3; possible D gene TRBD1, 6 bases. Germline CDR1 reads ENHRY; CDR2 reads SYGVKD. Trimming pared 6 bases from V and 0 bases from J, leaving 6 bases between. CDR3 length: 13 amino acids. DNA of the CDR3: TGTGCCATCAGGGACAGCTCTGGAAACACCATATATTTT. Its translation: CAIRDSSGNTIYF.

V usage is TRBV7-9 and J usage is TRBJ1-5; D gene unclear. The germline V gene has CDR1 SEHNR and CDR2 FQNEAQ (reference sequence). The length of the CDR3 is 14 residues. The ends were cut back, 2 bases at V and 2 bases at J, with 7 bases in the middle. The CDR3 coding sequence is TGTGCCAGCAGCTTAAACAGCGGCAATCAGCCCCAGCATTTT. Translated: CASSLNSGNQPQHF.

J is TRBJ1-4 and V is TRBV27, with D possibly TRBD1 on 6 matching bases. V lost 5 bases to trimming and J lost 6 bases, with 10 bases between them. The CDR3 has 13 residues. Germline values: CDR1 MNHEY, CDR2 SMNVEV (reference sequence). This CDR3 is CASSNAGDEKLFF. The CDR3 DNA follows: TGTGCCAGCAGTAACGCAGGGGATGAAAAACTGTTTTTT. Based on the CDR3 plus reference TRBV27 and TRBJ1-4, the full variable domain is EAQVTQNPRYLITVTGKKLTVTCSQNMNHEYMSWYRQDPGLGLRQIYYSMNVEVTDKGDVPEGYKVSRKEKRNFPLILESPSPNQTSLYFCASSNAGDEKLFFGSGTQLSVL.

The chain recombines TRBV28 with TRBJ2-1; 10 nucleotides align to TRBD2. The J segment lost 5 bases and the V segment lost 7 bases, leaving 8 bases of the junction unmatched. The germline gives CDR1 MDHEN, CDR2 SYDVKM. There are 15 residues in the CDR3. The CDR3 protein is CASILAGVNNNEQFF. CDR3 sequence (DNA): TGTGCCAGCATCCTAGCGGGAGTTAATAACAATGAGCAGTTCTTC.

V usage is TRBV20-1 and J usage is TRBJ2-1; TRBD1 matches 9 bases. The ends lost 3 bases at V and 1 base at J; junction bases unmatched: 1. This CDR3 comprises 14 residues. Germline V gives CDR1 DFQATT, CDR2 SNEGSKA (reference sequence). CDR3 sequence (DNA): TGCAGTGCTAGTGGGACAGGGTCCTACAATGAGCAGTTCTTC. Protein sequence: CSASGTGSYNEQFF.

The chain is built from TRBV3-1 (or the pseudogene TRBV3-2) and TRBJ1-5; D is ambiguous. The V gene's germline CDR1 is LGHDT and CDR2 YNNKEL (reference sequence). Trimming took off 4 bases at V and 7 bases at J, with 11 bases between the two ends. The CDR3 extends over 13 amino acids. Here the CDR3 DNA reads TGTGCCAGCAGCCCGGGGAGGCGCCAGCCCCAGCATTTT. This translates into CASSPGRRQPQHF.

V usage is TRBV5-6 and J usage is TRBJ2-3; 7 nucleotides agree with TRBD1. CDR1 is SGHDT, CDR2 YYEEEE, per germline. After removal of 0 bases from V and 0 bases from J, the junction contained 4 bases not matched to a gene. This CDR3 is built from 16 residues. The CDR3 coding sequence is TGTGCCAGCAGCTTGGCCCTCAGGGGGAGCACAGATACGCAGTATTTT. Amino acids: CASSLALRGSTDTQYF.

The V call is TRBV28, the J call TRBJ1-2; no clear D gene. Germline CDR1 reads MDHEN; CDR2 reads SYDVKM. V lost 5 bases and J 7 bases, leaving 23 bases between the germline ends. The CDR3 sequence is 16 residues long. CDR3 region: CASSLPMATWPVGYTF. CDR3 in DNA: TGTGCCAGCAGTCTCCCAATGGCGACGTGGCCTGTTGGCTACACCTTC.

This clone was counted a single time. This chain joins TRBV7-9 and TRBJ2-1, with 10 bases identical to TRBD1. Germline V gives CDR1 SEHNR, CDR2 FQNEAQ (reference sequence). The J segment lost 10 bases and the V segment lost 8 bases, leaving 11 bases of the junction unmatched. This CDR3 has 14 amino acids. CDR3 amino acids: CASGSDRGRREQFF. The CDR3 DNA reads as TGTGCCAGCGGGTCCGACAGGGGGCGCAGGGAGCAGTTCTTC.

This chain connects TRBV3-1 (or the pseudogene TRBV3-2) to TRBJ2-7; maybe TRBD1 (6 bases). The germline CDR1 and CDR2 sequences are LGHDT and YNNKEL (reference sequence). The CDR3 is 15 residues long. The V end lost 2 bases, the J end lost 2 bases, and 13 bases lay between the germline ends. As DNA, the CDR3 is TGTGCCAGCAGCCAACCTACAGGGCGGGCCTACGAGCAGTACTTC. This sequence encodes CASSQPTGRAYEQYF.

This clone was observed a single time. The genes are TRBV15 and TRBJ2-2; D gene unclear. Germline CDR1 reads LNHNV; CDR2 reads YYDKDF (reference sequence). Trimming removed 2 bases from V and 0 bases from J, with 19 bases in between. CDR3 length equals 19 residues. The CDR3 reads CATSRSAWGQIANTGELFF. The CDR3 DNA reads as TGTGCCACCAGCAGATCGGCCTGGGGTCAGATCGCGAACACCGGGGAGCTGTTTTTT.

V usage is TRBV7-6 and J usage is TRBJ1-3, with 9 nucleotides matching TRBD1. Germline CDR1 and CDR2: SGHVS and FNYEAQ. V lost 6 bases, J lost 14 bases, and 14 bases stayed unmatched. This CDR3 comprises 14 residues. The CDR3 loop reads CASSALPGQGRVYF. CDR3 sequence (DNA): TGTGCCAGCAGTGCTTTACCGGGACAGGGACGCGTATATTTT.

V is TRBV3-1 (or the pseudogene TRBV3-2) and J is TRBJ2-2, with 9 bases lining up with TRBD2. The V gene's germline CDR1 is LGHDT and CDR2 YNNKEL (reference sequence). The CDR3 has 17 residues. The V and J ends lost 2 bases and 6 bases, in that order; junction bases with no gene match: 10. Here the CDR3 DNA reads TGTGCCAGCAGCCAACCCCGCGTCGGGACTAGCCCCGGGGAGCTGTTTTTT. Translating it yields CASSQPRVGTSPGELFF.